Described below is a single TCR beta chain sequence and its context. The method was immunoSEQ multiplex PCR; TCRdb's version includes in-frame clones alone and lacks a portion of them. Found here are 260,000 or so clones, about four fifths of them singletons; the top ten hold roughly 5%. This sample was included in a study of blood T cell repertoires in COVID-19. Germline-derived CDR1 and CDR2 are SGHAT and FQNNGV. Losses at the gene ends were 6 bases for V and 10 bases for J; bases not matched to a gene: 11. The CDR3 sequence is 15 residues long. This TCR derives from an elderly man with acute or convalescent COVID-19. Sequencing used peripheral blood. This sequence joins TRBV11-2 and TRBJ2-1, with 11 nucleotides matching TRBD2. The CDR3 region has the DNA TGTGCCAGCAGGTATGGGACTAGCGGAAATCTAGAGCAGTTCTTC. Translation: CASRYGTSGNLEQFF.